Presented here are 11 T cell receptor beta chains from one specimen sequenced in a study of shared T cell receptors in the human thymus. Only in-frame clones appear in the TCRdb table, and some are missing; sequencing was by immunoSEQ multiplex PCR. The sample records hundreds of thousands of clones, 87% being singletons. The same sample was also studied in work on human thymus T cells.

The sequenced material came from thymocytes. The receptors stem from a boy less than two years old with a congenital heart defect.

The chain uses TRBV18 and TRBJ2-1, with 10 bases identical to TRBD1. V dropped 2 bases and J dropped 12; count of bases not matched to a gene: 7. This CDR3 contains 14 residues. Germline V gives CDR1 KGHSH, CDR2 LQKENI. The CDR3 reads CASSPADGDRGQFF. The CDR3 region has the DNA TGTGCCAGCTCACCAGCGGACGGGGACAGGGGGCAGTTCTTC.

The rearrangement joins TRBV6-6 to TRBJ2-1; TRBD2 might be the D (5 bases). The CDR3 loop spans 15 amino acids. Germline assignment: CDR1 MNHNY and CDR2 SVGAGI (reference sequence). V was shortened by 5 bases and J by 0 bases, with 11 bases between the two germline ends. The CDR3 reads CASSREILSYNEQFF. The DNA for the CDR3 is TGTGCCAGCAGTCGGGAAATTCTCTCCTACAATGAGCAGTTCTTC.

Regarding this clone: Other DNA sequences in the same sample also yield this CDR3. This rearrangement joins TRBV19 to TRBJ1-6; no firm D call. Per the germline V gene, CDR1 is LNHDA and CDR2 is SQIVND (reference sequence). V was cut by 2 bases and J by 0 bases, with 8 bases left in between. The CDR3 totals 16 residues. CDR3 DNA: TGTGCCAGTAGTATATCATACAGCTCCTATAATTCACCCCTCCACTTT. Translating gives CASSISYSSYNSPLHF.

Here the CDR3 DNA reads TGTGCCAGCAGCTCCCCCTGGGGGGACAGGGGTTTCGATGAGCAGTTCTTC. As protein: CASSSPWGDRGFDEQFF. This chain connects TRBV7-8 to TRBJ2-1; 10 bases are shared with TRBD1. The junction had 14 bases not matched to a gene; V was cut back by 4 bases and J by 8 bases. The CDR3 has 17 residues. The germline V gene encodes CDR1 SGHVS and CDR2 FQNEAQ. The full variable domain, completed using reference TRBV7-8 and TRBJ2-1, is GAGVSQSPRYKVAKRGQDVALRCDPISGHVSLFWYQQALGQGPEFLTYFQNEAQLDKSGLPSDRFFAERPEGSVSTLKIQRTQQEDSAVYLCASSSPWGDRGFDEQFFGPGTRLTVL.

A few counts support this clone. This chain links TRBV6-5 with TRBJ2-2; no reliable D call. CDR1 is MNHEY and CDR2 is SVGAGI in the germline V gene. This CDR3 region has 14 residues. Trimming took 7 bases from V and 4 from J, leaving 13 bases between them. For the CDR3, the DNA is TGTGCCAGCACCCCTTTTTCCCCCACCGGGGAGCTGTTTTTT. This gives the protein CASTPFSPTGELFF.

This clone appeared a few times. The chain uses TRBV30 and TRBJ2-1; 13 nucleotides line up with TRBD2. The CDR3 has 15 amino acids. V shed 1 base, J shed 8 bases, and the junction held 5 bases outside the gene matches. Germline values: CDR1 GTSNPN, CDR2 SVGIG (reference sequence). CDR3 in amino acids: CAWSAGLAGADEQFF. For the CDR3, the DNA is TGTGCCTGGAGTGCAGGACTAGCGGGAGCCGATGAGCAGTTCTTC.

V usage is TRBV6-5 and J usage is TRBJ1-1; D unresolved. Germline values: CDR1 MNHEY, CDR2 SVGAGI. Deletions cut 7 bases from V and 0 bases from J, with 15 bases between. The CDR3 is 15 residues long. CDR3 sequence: CASIKRGIMNTEAFF. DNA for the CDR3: TGTGCCAGCATTAAACGCGGGATAATGAACACTGAAGCTTTCTTT.

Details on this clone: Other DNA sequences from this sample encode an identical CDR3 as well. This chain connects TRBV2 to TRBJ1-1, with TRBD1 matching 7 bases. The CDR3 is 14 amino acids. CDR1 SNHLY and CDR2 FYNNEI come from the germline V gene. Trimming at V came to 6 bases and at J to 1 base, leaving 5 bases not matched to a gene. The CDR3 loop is CASSPGTANTEAFF. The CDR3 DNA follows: TGTGCCAGCAGCCCCGGGACAGCGAACACTGAAGCTTTCTTT.

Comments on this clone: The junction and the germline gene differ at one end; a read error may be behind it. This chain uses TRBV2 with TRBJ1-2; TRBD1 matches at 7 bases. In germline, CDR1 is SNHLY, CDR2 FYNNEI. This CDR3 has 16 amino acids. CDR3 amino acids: CASSEGRDRPNYGYTF. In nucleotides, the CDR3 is TGTGCCAGCAGCGAAGGTCGGGACAGACCTAACTATGGCTACACCTTC.

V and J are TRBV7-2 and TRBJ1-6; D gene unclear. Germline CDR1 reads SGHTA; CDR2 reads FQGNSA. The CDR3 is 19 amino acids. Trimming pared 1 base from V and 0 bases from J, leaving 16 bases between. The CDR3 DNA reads TGTGCCAGCAGCTTAGAGGTTCGCGGCCTAAGCTCCTATAATTCACCCCTCCACTTT. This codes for CASSLEVRGLSSYNSPLHF.

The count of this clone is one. The CDR3 nucleotides are TGTGCCAGCAGACAACTTCCCAGGGATGGCTACACCTTC. Translation: CASRQLPRDGYTF. The chain couples TRBV2 to TRBJ1-2, with a tentative D call TRBD1 (5 bases). The CDR3 is 13 amino acids. Trimming cost V 6 bases and J 6 bases, with 14 bases left between them. Germline CDR1 SNHLY, CDR2 FYNNEI.